Shown below are 20 T cell receptor beta chains from a single sample sequenced in a study of cytomegalovirus exposure and HLA in healthy donors. Both 60 Vbeta primers and 13 Jbeta primers went into the PCR. Assay used: immunoSEQ multiplex PCR; TCRdb lists only in-frame clones, some missing. The data show about 170,000 clones, with approximately 81% seen just once and roughly 1.5% held by the top ten. The sample consisted of PBMCs. The receptor set was obtained from a male donor in good health and CMV-seronegative.

The chain combines TRBV18 with TRBJ1-4; D possibly corresponds to TRBD1 (6 bases). Germline loops: CDR1 KGHSH, CDR2 LQKENI. V lost 3 bases and J lost 5, with 16 bases in between. The CDR3 is made up of 16 amino acids. Written as DNA, the CDR3 is TGTGCCAGCTCACCGTCGAACAGGGTAGGAAATGAAAAACTGTTTTTT. This gives the protein CASSPSNRVGNEKLFF. Full variable domain (outside the CDR3, taken from reference TRBV18 and TRBJ1-4): NAGVMQNPRHLVRRRGQEARLRCSPMKGHSHVYWYRQLPEEGLKFMVYLQKENIIDESGMPKERFSAEFPKEGPSILRIQQVVRGDSAAYFCASSPSNRVGNEKLFFGSGTQLSVL.

The genes are TRBV4-1 and TRBJ2-1; TRBD2 is a possible D gene (6 bases). From germline, CDR1 is MGHRA and CDR2 YSYEKL. The CDR3 contains 14 residues. V lost 0 bases and J 8 bases, leaving 11 bases between the germline ends. CDR3 in amino acids: CASSQEPTGDEQFF. The DNA of the CDR3 is TGCGCCAGCAGCCAAGAGCCGACGGGGGATGAGCAGTTCTTC.

This rearrangement joins TRBV6-1 to TRBJ1-1; a possible D gene is TRBD1 (6 bases). V dropped 6 bases and J dropped 0 bases, with 11 bases sitting between them. CDR1 and CDR2 (germline): MNHNS, SASEGT. This CDR3 spans 14 amino acids. CDR3: CASSTGILNTEAFF. CDR3 nucleotide sequence: TGTGCCAGCAGCACAGGGATCTTGAACACTGAAGCTTTCTTT.

This chain connects TRBV7-8 to TRBJ2-3; TRBD2 matches 8 bases. The CDR3 is made up of 17 amino acids. With V trimmed by 5 bases and J by 0 bases, 10 bases remained unmatched. CDR1 is SGHVS, CDR2 FQNEAQ, per germline. CDR3: CASSPHRVAGSTDTQYF. The CDR3 DNA reads TGTGCCAGCAGCCCGCACCGAGTAGCGGGGAGCACAGATACGCAGTATTTT.

Only a few counts were recorded for this clone. CDR3 sequence: CASARQGSYEQYF. The DNA of the CDR3 is TGCGCCAGCGCCCGCCAGGGGTCCTACGAGCAGTACTTC. The chain employs TRBV10-1 and TRBJ2-7; TRBD1 might be the D (6 bases). CDR3 length equals 13 residues. Germline V gives CDR1 WNHNN, CDR2 SYGVQD (reference sequence). V was trimmed by 8 bases and J by 1 base, leaving 12 bases between them.

In its sample, this clone ranks as medium-sized. V gene TRBV7-9 combines with J gene TRBJ1-3; D not resolved. The CDR3 covers 16 residues. V was cut by 6 bases and J by 1 base, with 16 bases left in between. From germline, CDR1 is SEHNR and CDR2 FQNEAQ (reference sequence). The CDR3 DNA is TGTGCCAGCAGTACCTCTTCCTTGGAGTCTGGAAACACCATATATTTT. It translates to CASSTSSLESGNTIYF.

The V and J genes are TRBV28 and TRBJ2-2; TRBD2 aligns across 9 bases. The CDR3 has 15 amino acids. The germline gives CDR1 MDHEN, CDR2 SYDVKM. The J segment lost 4 bases and the V segment lost 7 bases, leaving 7 bases of the junction unmatched. The DNA for the CDR3 is TGTGCCAGCATCGGTAGCGGGAGAGTCACCGGGGAGCTGTTTTTT. This gives the protein CASIGSGRVTGELFF.

V and J are TRBV28 and TRBJ2-7; 10 bases are shared with TRBD1. V lost 4 bases, J lost 1 base, and 7 bases stayed unmatched. The germline gives CDR1 MDHEN, CDR2 SYDVKM. The CDR3 has 16 amino acids. DNA for the CDR3: TGTGCCAGCAGTTCCTACCGGGACAGGGGATCCTACGAGCAGTACTTC. Amino acid sequence: CASSSYRDRGSYEQYF.

The rearrangement uses TRBV28 and TRBJ2-3; perhaps TRBD1 as D (5 bases). The germline V gene has CDR1 MDHEN and CDR2 SYDVKM. The CDR3 extends over 16 amino acids. V dropped 7 bases and J dropped 1 base, with 18 bases sitting between them. CDR3 protein: CASKMMVGARTDTQYF. In DNA, the CDR3 is TGTGCCAGCAAGATGATGGTTGGGGCCCGCACAGATACGCAGTATTTT.

J is TRBJ1-2 and V is TRBV27; 8 positions match TRBD1. The CDR3 runs to 13 residues. Trimming at V came to 3 bases and at J to 8 bases, leaving 5 bases not matched to a gene. CDR1 and CDR2 (germline): MNHEY, SMNVEV (reference sequence). CDR3 residues: CASSFQGARGYTF. The DNA of the CDR3 is TGTGCCAGCAGTTTTCAGGGGGCGAGGGGCTACACCTTC.

This chain links TRBV28 with TRBJ2-7, with 12 bases lining up with TRBD2. Germline CDR1 MDHEN, CDR2 SYDVKM. Losses at the gene ends were 3 bases for V and 5 bases for J; bases not matched to a gene: 8. This CDR3 comprises 16 residues. CDR3 region: CASSLASGRGSHEQYF. CDR3 DNA sequence: TGTGCCAGCAGTTTGGCTAGCGGGAGGGGATCGCACGAGCAGTACTTC. The full variable domain, rest sourced from reference TRBV28 and TRBJ2-7, is DVKVTQSSRYLVKRTGEKVFLECVQDMDHENMFWYRQDPGLGLRLIYFSYDVKMKEKGDIPEGYSVSREKKERFSLILESASTNQTSMYLCASSLASGRGSHEQYFGPGTRLTVT.

This chain's CDR3 is CSVGRVGGAREQFF. CDR3 nucleotides: TGCAGCGTTGGTAGGGTCGGGGGGGCTCGGGAGCAGTTCTTC. This chain connects TRBV29-1 to TRBJ2-1; 8 bases line up with TRBD2. Germline V gene data show CDR1 as SQVTM and CDR2 as ANQGSEA. The V segment lost 4 bases and the J segment 10 bases; nucleotides outside the gene matches: 12. CDR3 length equals 14 residues.

This clone was picked up a small number of times. For the CDR3, the DNA is TGCGCCAGCAGCCGCCGCCCGACAGGGCCGGAAAAACTGTTTTTT. Its translation: CASSRRPTGPEKLFF. V gene TRBV4-3 combines with J gene TRBJ1-4, with TRBD1 matching 7 bases. The CDR3 is 15 amino acids. CDR1 is LGHNA, CDR2 YSLEER, per germline. J was trimmed by 8 bases and V by 4 bases; bases with no gene match: 10.

The chain recombines TRBV9 with TRBJ2-7; 9 bases map to TRBD1. This CDR3 region has 14 residues. Trimming at V came to 2 bases and at J to 6 bases, leaving 6 bases not matched to a gene. The V gene's germline CDR1 is SGDLS and CDR2 YYNGEE. The CDR3 here is CASSVGTGPFEQYF. The CDR3 coding sequence is TGTGCCAGCAGCGTGGGGACAGGGCCCTTCGAGCAGTACTTC.

V and J are TRBV29-1 and TRBJ2-1, with 7 bases that match TRBD2. The V segment lost 1 base and the J segment 4 bases; nucleotides outside the gene matches: 7. The CDR3 contains 15 residues. Germline V gene sequence: CDR1 SQVTM, CDR2 ANQGSEA. This CDR3 reads CSVEGPAGTYNEQFF. In DNA form, the CDR3 reads TGCAGCGTTGAAGGGCCAGCGGGAACGTACAATGAGCAGTTCTTC.

The chain carries TRBV10-3 and TRBJ2-5; 8 nucleotides match TRBD2. The CDR3 length is 16 residues. Germline V gene lookup returns CDR1 ENHRY and CDR2 SYGVKD. The J segment lost 5 bases and the V segment lost 3 bases, leaving 11 bases of the junction unmatched. The DNA for the CDR3 is TGTGCCATCAGTGACTGGATAGCGGGAAAGCGGGAGACCCAGTACTTC. Amino acid sequence: CAISDWIAGKRETQYF.

The V call is TRBV5-4, the J call TRBJ2-3, with 10 bases aligning to TRBD1. In germline, CDR1 is SGHNT, CDR2 YYREEE (reference sequence). The V and J ends lost 4 bases and 8 bases, in that order; junction bases with no gene match: 4. This CDR3 is 13 amino acids long. The CDR3 region has the DNA TGTGCCAGCAGCCGACAGGGGGCCCCTACGCAGTATTTT. Translating it yields CASSRQGAPTQYF.

This rearrangement joins TRBV19 to TRBJ1-5; 9 positions match TRBD1. CDR1 and CDR2 from the germline V gene are LNHDA and SQIVND (reference sequence). Losses at the gene ends were 7 bases for V and 4 bases for J; bases not matched to a gene: 8. This CDR3 spans 15 amino acids. The CDR3 is CASTDRGFGNQPQHF. For the CDR3, the DNA is TGTGCCAGTACCGACAGGGGGTTCGGGAATCAGCCCCAGCATTTT.

There are a few counts of this clone. The V and J genes are TRBV27 and TRBJ2-7, with no clear D. This CDR3 has 15 amino acids. Trimming cost V 6 bases and J 7 bases, with 22 bases left between them. Germline V gene lookup returns CDR1 MNHEY and CDR2 SMNVEV (reference sequence). The CDR3 loop reads CASRRSPLTTGEQYF. CDR3 coding DNA: TGTGCCAGCAGACGGAGCCCACTCACTACGGGTGAGCAGTACTTC.

This clone has just a few counts. The V gene is TRBV29-1, the J gene TRBJ1-3, with unresolved D. The V end was cut by 4 bases, the J end by 0 bases, with 4 bases between. CDR1 is SQVTM and CDR2 is ANQGSEA in the germline V gene. The CDR3 has 12 amino acids. Written as DNA, the CDR3 is TGCAGCGTTGCGAGCTCTGGAAACACCATATATTTT. It is translated as CSVASSGNTIYF.